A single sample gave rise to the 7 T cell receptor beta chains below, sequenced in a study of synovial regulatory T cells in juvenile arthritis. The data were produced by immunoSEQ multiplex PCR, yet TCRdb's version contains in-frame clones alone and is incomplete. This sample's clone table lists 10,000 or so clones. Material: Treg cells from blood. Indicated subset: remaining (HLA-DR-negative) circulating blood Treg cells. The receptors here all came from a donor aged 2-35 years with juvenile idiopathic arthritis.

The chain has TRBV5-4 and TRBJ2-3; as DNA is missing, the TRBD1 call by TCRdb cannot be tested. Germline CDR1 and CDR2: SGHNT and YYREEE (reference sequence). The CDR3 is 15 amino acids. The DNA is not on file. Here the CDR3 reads CASSLGQESTDTQYF.

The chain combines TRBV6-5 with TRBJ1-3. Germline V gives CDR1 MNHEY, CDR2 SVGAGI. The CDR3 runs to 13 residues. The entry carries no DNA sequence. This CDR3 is CASSYSGGNTIYF.

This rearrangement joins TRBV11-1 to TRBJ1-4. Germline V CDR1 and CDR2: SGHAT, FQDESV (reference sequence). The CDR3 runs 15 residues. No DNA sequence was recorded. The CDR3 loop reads CASSVFWGSGEKLFF.

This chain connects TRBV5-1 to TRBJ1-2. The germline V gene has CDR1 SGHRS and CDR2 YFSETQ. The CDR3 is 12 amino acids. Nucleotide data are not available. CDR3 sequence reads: CASRAGNYGYTF. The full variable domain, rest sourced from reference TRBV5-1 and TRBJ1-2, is KAGVTQTPRYLIKTRGQQVTLSCSPISGHRSVSWYQQTPGQGLQFLFEYFSETQRNKGNFPGRFSGRQFSNSRSEMNVSTLELGDSALYLCASRAGNYGYTFGSGTRLTVV.

The CDR3: CASSLWLAGGSNEQFF. The genes are TRBV7-3 and TRBJ2-1; TCRdb picks TRBD2, but there is no DNA to check that call. Per the germline V gene, CDR1 is SGHTA and CDR2 is FQGTGA. This CDR3 spans 16 amino acids. No DNA is listed.

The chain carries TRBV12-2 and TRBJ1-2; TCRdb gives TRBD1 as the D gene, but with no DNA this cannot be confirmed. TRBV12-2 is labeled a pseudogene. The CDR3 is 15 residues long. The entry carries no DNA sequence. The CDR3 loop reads CASRPMDRALDGYTF.

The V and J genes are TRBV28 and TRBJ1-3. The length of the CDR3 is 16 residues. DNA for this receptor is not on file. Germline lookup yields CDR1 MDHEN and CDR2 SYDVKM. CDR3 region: CASIPTPPELGNTIYF.